This entry is about one TCR beta chain. No antigen is known for it. The CDR3 totals 10 residues. Germline CDR1 is DFQATT and CDR2 is SNEGSKA (reference sequence). V was trimmed by 8 bases and J by 6 bases, leaving 10 bases between them. The entry originates in a study of T cell responses to AZD1222 COVID-19 vaccine. Points from the study as a whole: Unmutated variant regions reportedly attract nearly half of all spike-specific TCRs. Every sample of the repertoires postdated the peak T cell response.

Second-dose intervals near 4 or 12 weeks were combined. TCRdb's copy holds only in-frame clones and misses some; the assay was immunoSEQ multiplex PCR. Of some 130,000 clones detected, approximately 91% appear once; the ten largest clones hold less than 1.3%. This chain uses TRBV20-1 with TRBJ1-1, with D uncertain. The receptor comes from an adult who received the AZD1222 COVID-19 vaccine. Source: peripheral blood, taken 28 days after the second AZD1222 dose. The CDR3 sequence is CSSFGPEAFF. The CDR3 region has the DNA TGCAGTAGTTTCGGCCCTGAAGCTTTCTTT.